This TCR beta chain was captured by sequencing in a study of blood T cell repertoires in COVID-19. On the study more broadly: T cells, B-cell-depleted T cells, or PBMCs provided the cDNA or gDNA that served as material.

CDR3 length: 15 residues. After removal of 1 base from V and 2 bases from J, the junction contained 3 bases not matched to a gene. Looked up from germline, CDR1 is MRHNA and CDR2 is SNTAGT. The table came from immunoSEQ multiplex PCR; TCRdb's copy has only in-frame clones and leaves some out. The sample lists tens of thousands of clones; more than 70% were seen once. This chain uses TRBV6-4 with TRBJ1-2; 8 nucleotides match TRBD1. The sample taken for sequencing was peripheral blood. This TCR derives from a woman older than 75 in a cohort sampled during active or convalescent COVID-19. Written as DNA, the CDR3 is TGTGCCAGCAGTGACTACCACAGGGGGAACTATGGCTACACCTTC. Amino acid sequence: CASSDYHRGNYGYTF.